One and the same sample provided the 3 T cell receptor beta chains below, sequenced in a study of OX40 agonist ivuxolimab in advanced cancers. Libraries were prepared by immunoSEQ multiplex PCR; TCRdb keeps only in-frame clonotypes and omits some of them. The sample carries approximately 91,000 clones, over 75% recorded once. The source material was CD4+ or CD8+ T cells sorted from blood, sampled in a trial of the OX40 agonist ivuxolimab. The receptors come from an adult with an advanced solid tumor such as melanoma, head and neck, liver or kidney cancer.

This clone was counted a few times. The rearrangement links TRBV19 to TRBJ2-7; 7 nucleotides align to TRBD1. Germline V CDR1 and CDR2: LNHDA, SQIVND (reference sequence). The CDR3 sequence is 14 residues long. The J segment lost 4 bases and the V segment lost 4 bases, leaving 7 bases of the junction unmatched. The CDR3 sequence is CASSTLTGWYEQYF. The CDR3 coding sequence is TGTGCCAGTAGTACCTTGACAGGGTGGTACGAGCAGTACTTC.

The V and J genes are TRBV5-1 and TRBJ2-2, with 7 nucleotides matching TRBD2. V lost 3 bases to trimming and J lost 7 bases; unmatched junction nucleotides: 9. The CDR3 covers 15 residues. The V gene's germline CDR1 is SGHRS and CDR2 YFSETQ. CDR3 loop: CASSWETSPGGELFF. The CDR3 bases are TGCGCCAGCAGCTGGGAGACTAGCCCGGGCGGGGAGCTGTTTTTT. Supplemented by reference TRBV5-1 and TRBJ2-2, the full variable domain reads KAGVTQTPRYLIKTRGQQVTLSCSPISGHRSVSWYQQTPGQGLQFLFEYFSETQRNKGNFPGRFSGRQFSNSRSEMNVSTLELGDSALYLCASSWETSPGGELFFGEGSRLTVL.

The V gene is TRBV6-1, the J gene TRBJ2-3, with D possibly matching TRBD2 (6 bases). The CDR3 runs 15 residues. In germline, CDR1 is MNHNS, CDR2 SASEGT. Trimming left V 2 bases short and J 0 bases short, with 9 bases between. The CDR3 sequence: CASSELAPSTDTQYF. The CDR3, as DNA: TGTGCCAGCAGTGAACTAGCGCCTAGCACAGATACGCAGTATTTT.